This passage covers 19 T cell receptor beta chains from one sample sequenced in a study of blood T cell repertoires in COVID-19. Assay: immunoSEQ multiplex PCR; the TCRdb copy retains only in-frame clones and omits some. This table holds 240,000 or so clones, about 90% found once. Sequenced material: PBMCs or T cells enriched from blood (not recorded which). These receptors were collected from a man in his forties or fifties who had been exposed to COVID-19.

The chain carries TRBV6-6 and TRBJ1-2, with TRBD1 matching over 9 bases. Trimming took 6 bases from V and 4 from J; bases not matched to a gene: 12. From germline, CDR1 is MNHNY and CDR2 SVGAGI (reference sequence). CDR3 length: 16 amino acids. The CDR3 loop reads CASSRGGQGEFYGYTF. The CDR3 region has the DNA TGTGCCAGCAGCCGTGGGGGACAGGGAGAGTTCTATGGCTACACCTTC.

The rearrangement joins TRBV27 to TRBJ1-2; 8 nucleotides match TRBD1. Germline CDR1 is MNHEY and CDR2 is SMNVEV (reference sequence). V trimming: 6 bases; J trimming: 4 bases; junction bases outside the gene matches: 7. The CDR3 contains 14 residues. CDR3 bases: TGTGCCAGCAGCGTGGACAGGGAGGGCTATGGCTACACCTTC. As protein: CASSVDREGYGYTF.

The V call is TRBV27, the J call TRBJ1-5; TRBD1 might be the D (5 bases). Germline V gene sequence: CDR1 MNHEY, CDR2 SMNVEV (reference sequence). V lost 4 bases to trimming and J lost 3 bases, with 10 bases between them. CDR3 size: 14 residues. The CDR3, as DNA: TGTGCCAGCAGTTCGACAGAACTCAATCAGCCCCAGCATTTT. Its protein is CASSSTELNQPQHF.

The V gene is TRBV24-1, the J gene TRBJ1-1; D might be TRBD1 (5 bases). Per the germline V gene, CDR1 is KGHDR and CDR2 is SFDVKD. Trimming left V 4 bases short and J 5 bases short, with 16 bases between. The CDR3 totals 15 residues. The CDR3: CATSESGQGGTEAFF. The DNA of the CDR3 is TGTGCCACCAGTGAAAGCGGGCAGGGAGGGACTGAAGCTTTCTTT.

The chain recombines TRBV6-2 or TRBV6-3 with TRBJ1-1; possible D gene TRBD1, 6 bases. V was trimmed by 4 bases and J by 2 bases, leaving 14 bases between them. CDR1 is MNHEY, CDR2 SVGEGT, per germline. CDR3 length: 15 residues. The CDR3 protein is CASSFSGALNTEAFF. In DNA, the CDR3 is TGTGCCAGCAGTTTTTCAGGGGCCCTTAACACTGAAGCTTTCTTT.

This clone was observed a single time. V usage is TRBV27 and J usage is TRBJ1-1; D is possibly TRBD1 (5 bases). V lost 6 bases, J lost 0 bases, and 11 bases lay in between. The CDR3 totals 14 residues. Germline loops: CDR1 MNHEY, CDR2 SMNVEV (reference sequence). The CDR3 loop is CASRRDFVNTEAFF. CDR3 coding DNA: TGTGCCAGCAGAAGGGACTTCGTGAACACTGAAGCTTTCTTT.

On this clone: This specimen includes other DNA sequences encoding the same CDR3. The chain uses TRBV5-1 and TRBJ1-6; D remains unclear. Germline assignment: CDR1 SGHRS and CDR2 YFSETQ. Trimming removed 1 base from V and 3 bases from J, with 5 bases in between. This CDR3 has 14 amino acids. The CDR3 coding sequence is TGCGCCAGCAGCTTGTCCGGCTATAATTCACCCCTCCACTTT. Amino acid sequence: CASSLSGYNSPLHF.

V is TRBV28 and J is TRBJ1-4; 7 positions match TRBD1. This CDR3 is built from 11 residues. Germline trimming cut 6 bases from V and 8 bases from J; bases unmatched to any gene: 0. Germline-derived CDR1 and CDR2 are MDHEN and SYDVKM. CDR3 region: CASRGQEKLFF. The DNA for the CDR3 is TGTGCCAGCAGGGGACAGGAAAAACTGTTTTTT.

This rearrangement joins TRBV5-5 to TRBJ2-3; 11 bases align to TRBD2. V was clipped by 5 bases and J by 0 bases; unmatched bases: 5. Per the germline V gene, CDR1 is SGHKS and CDR2 is YYEKEE (reference sequence). The length of the CDR3 is 16 residues. This CDR3 is CASRPSGRTSTDTQYF. The CDR3 DNA sequence: TGTGCCAGCAGGCCTAGCGGGAGGACCAGCACAGATACGCAGTATTTT.

A note on this clone: The sample carries other DNA sequences with the same CDR3. This chain connects TRBV29-1 to TRBJ2-2; no clear D. Germline V lookup: CDR1 SQVTM, CDR2 ANQGSEA. V was cut by 4 bases and J by 2 bases, with 5 bases left in between. The CDR3 spans 12 residues. The DNA for the CDR3 is TGCAGCGTTGTGCTAAACACCGGGGAGCTGTTTTTT. It translates to CSVVLNTGELFF.

The genes are TRBV20-1 and TRBJ2-3, with TRBD2 as a possible D gene (5 bases). Between the trimmed V and J ends, which lost 3 bases and 1 base, there was a span of 11 bases. CDR1 and CDR2 (germline): DFQATT, SNEGSKA (reference sequence). The CDR3 covers 14 residues. The CDR3 DNA reads TGCAGTGCTAGTCACGGGATGGGCACAGATACGCAGTATTTT. Its protein is CSASHGMGTDTQYF.

This rearrangement joins TRBV7-9 to TRBJ1-3; D not resolved. The CDR3 sequence is 12 residues long. The germline gives CDR1 SEHNR, CDR2 FQNEAQ (reference sequence). Trimming removed 1 base from V and 11 bases from J, with 9 bases in between. The CDR3 reads CASSLVESAIYF. The CDR3 DNA reads TGTGCCAGCAGCTTAGTCGAGAGCGCCATATATTTT.

V gene TRBV27 combines with J gene TRBJ2-7; a possible D gene is TRBD1 (5 bases). Germline V gives CDR1 MNHEY, CDR2 SMNVEV (reference sequence). Trimming pared 3 bases from V and 1 base from J, leaving 7 bases between. The CDR3 length is 13 residues. The CDR3 spells CASSLQGSYEQYF. The CDR3, as DNA: TGTGCCAGCAGTTTGCAGGGTTCCTACGAGCAGTACTTC.

This chain uses TRBV7-6 with TRBJ1-4; 8 bases match TRBD1. The V and J ends lost 4 bases and 4 bases, in that order; junction bases with no gene match: 8. From germline, CDR1 is SGHVS and CDR2 FNYEAQ. CDR3 size: 16 residues. The CDR3 loop is CASSSSTGVINEKLFF. CDR3 sequence (DNA): TGTGCCAGCAGCTCGTCGACAGGGGTGATTAATGAAAAACTGTTTTTT.

V gene TRBV6-5 combines with J gene TRBJ2-2; D is possibly TRBD2 (5 bases). This CDR3 contains 14 residues. Per the germline V gene, CDR1 is MNHEY and CDR2 is SVGAGI. Trimming stripped 6 bases from V and 0 bases from J, with 8 bases between. The CDR3, as DNA: TGTGCCAGCAGAGCGGTGCCGAACACCGGGGAGCTGTTTTTT. The encoded protein is CASRAVPNTGELFF.

This chain connects TRBV20-1 to TRBJ1-2, with 7 positions matching TRBD1. The CDR3 is 14 amino acids. The trim removed 3 bases at V and 7 bases at J, leaving 11 bases unmatched. Germline-derived CDR1 and CDR2 are DFQATT and SNEGSKA (reference sequence). CDR3 DNA sequence: TGCAGTGCTAGTACTCCCGGGACAGTTTTTGGCTACACCTTC. Translated: CSASTPGTVFGYTF.

V is TRBV3-1 (or the pseudogene TRBV3-2) and J is TRBJ2-2; TRBD2 agrees at 7 bases. Losses at the gene ends were 1 base for V and 5 bases for J; bases not matched to a gene: 10. Germline V gene sequence: CDR1 LGHDT, CDR2 YNNKEL (reference sequence). The CDR3 is 17 residues long. This chain's CDR3 is CASSQVKRGGYTGELFF. The DNA of the CDR3 is TGTGCCAGCAGCCAAGTGAAAAGGGGAGGGTATACCGGGGAGCTGTTTTTT.

The chain links TRBV10-3 to TRBJ2-1; 14 bases match TRBD2. Unmatched junction bases numbered 8, after V lost 7 bases and J lost 0 bases. The germline gives CDR1 ENHRY, CDR2 SYGVKD. The CDR3 has 18 amino acids. The CDR3 nucleotides read TGTGCCATCACCATGGGACTAGCGGGGGCCAGCTCCTACAATGAGCAGTTCTTC. It yields the protein CAITMGLAGASSYNEQFF.

J is TRBJ1-2 and V is TRBV4-2; D is undetermined. This CDR3 comprises 14 residues. Germline assignment: CDR1 LGHNA and CDR2 YNFKEQ. V lost 7 bases, J lost 1 base, and 13 bases lay in between. In nucleotides, the CDR3 is TGTGCCAGCAACTTCACCCGGGGTAACTATGGCTACACCTTC. Translated: CASNFTRGNYGYTF.